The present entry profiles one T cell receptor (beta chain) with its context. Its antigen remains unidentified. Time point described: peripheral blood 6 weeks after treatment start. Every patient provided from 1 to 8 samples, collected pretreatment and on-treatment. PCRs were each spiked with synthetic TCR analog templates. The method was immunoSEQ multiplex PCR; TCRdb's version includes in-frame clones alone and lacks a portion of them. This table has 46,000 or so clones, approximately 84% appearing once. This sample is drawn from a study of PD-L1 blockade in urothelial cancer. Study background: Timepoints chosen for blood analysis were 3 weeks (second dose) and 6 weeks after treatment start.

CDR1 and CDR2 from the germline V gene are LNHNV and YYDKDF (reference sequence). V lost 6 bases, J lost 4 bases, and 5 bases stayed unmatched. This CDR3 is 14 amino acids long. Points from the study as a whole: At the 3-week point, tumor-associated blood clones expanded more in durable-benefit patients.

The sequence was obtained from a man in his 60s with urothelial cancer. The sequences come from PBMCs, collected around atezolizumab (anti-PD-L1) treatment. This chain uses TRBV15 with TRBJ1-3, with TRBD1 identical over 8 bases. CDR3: CATRTDRGGNTIYF. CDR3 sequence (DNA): TGTGCCACCAGAACCGACAGGGGCGGAAACACCATATATTTT.